Presented here are 20 T cell receptor beta chains from one specimen sequenced in a study of post-analysis software for immune sequencing data. Study observations and caveats: Controls had lower frequencies than patients of 4 or 5 TRBV segments, which included TRBV5-6, TRBV5-1 and TRBV20-1.

Researchers reported that TCR beta cDNA libraries carried unique molecular identifiers. Using its own MiXCR run on the PCR reads, TCRdb lists one record per CDR3 protein. The sample lists hundreds of thousands of distinct CDR3 sequences, 25% to 30% occurring once. These receptors are not linked to any known antigen. Sequences were obtained from blood. All receptors come from a girl under 18 with multiple sclerosis.

The chain's CDR3 is CASDRDQLQTQYF. The CDR3 DNA is TGTGCCTCCGACCGGGACCAGCTTCAGACCCAGTACTTC. This rearrangement joins TRBV6-6 to TRBJ2-5; D is possibly TRBD1 or TRBD2 (5 bases each). From germline, CDR1 is MNHNY and CDR2 SVGAGI (reference sequence). Trimming pared 11 bases from V and 6 bases from J, leaving 19 bases between. CDR3 length: 13 residues.

This chain connects TRBV5-1 to TRBJ2-5; possibly TRBD1 for D (6 bases). Germline V gene lookup returns CDR1 SGHRS and CDR2 YFSETQ. The CDR3 spans 17 residues. V dropped 0 bases and J dropped 4 bases, with 19 bases sitting between them. CDR3 coding DNA: TGCGCCAGCAGCTTGGAGGGGACATCTAATGTGGGAGAGACCCAGTACTTC. This gives the protein CASSLEGTSNVGETQYF.

This rearrangement joins TRBV20-1 to TRBJ2-1, with 9 bases matching TRBD2. CDR3 length equals 14 residues. Germline lookup yields CDR1 DFQATT and CDR2 SNEGSKA (reference sequence). The ends lost 0 bases at V and 12 bases at J; junction bases unmatched: 9. The CDR3 spells CSARDGREGPRQFF. CDR3 sequence (DNA): TGCAGTGCTAGAGATGGGCGGGAGGGCCCCAGGCAGTTCTTC.

This clonotype has a handful of counts. This rearrangement joins TRBV2 to TRBJ2-7, with unresolved D. This CDR3 is built from 14 residues. V lost 4 bases and J lost 4, with 14 bases in between. The germline CDR1 and CDR2 sequences are SNHLY and FYNNEI. The CDR3 DNA sequence: TGTGCCAGCAGTGTTGGCACAGACGGATACGAGCAGTACTTC. It is translated as CASSVGTDGYEQYF.

This clonotype has more than one count but fewer than ten. The chain links TRBV7-2 to TRBJ2-3; a weak D match, TRBD2 (6 bases). V gave up 3 bases and J gave up 0 bases, with 13 bases separating them. CDR1 and CDR2 (germline): SGHTA, FQGNSA. CDR3 length: 16 residues. The CDR3 bases are TGTGCCAGCAGCTTGGGACTCCAGGCTAGCACAGATACGCAGTATTTT. Protein product: CASSLGLQASTDTQYF.

In this sample, this clonotype turned up many times. V usage is TRBV29-1 and J usage is TRBJ2-1; D is tentatively TRBD1 or TRBD2 (5 bases each). This CDR3 is built from 11 residues. Trimming took 6 bases from V and 10 from J, leaving 13 bases between them. The germline CDR1 and CDR2 sequences are SQVTM and ANQGSEA. The CDR3 here is CSVPDSGEQFF. The CDR3 DNA reads as TGCAGCGTCCCGGACTCAGGGGAGCAGTTCTTC.

This clonotype was detected only a few times. The chain uses TRBV20-1 and TRBJ2-7; no definite D call. Germline loops: CDR1 DFQATT, CDR2 SNEGSKA (reference sequence). Trimming shortened V by 0 bases and J by 0 bases, and 9 bases separated the two germline ends. The CDR3 covers 14 residues. CDR3 bases: TGCAGTGCTAGAGATCTATGGGACTCCTACGAGCAGTACTTC. Protein product: CSARDLWDSYEQYF.

In its sample, this clonotype was seen a few times. V and J are TRBV6-5 and TRBJ2-7, with TRBD1 identical over 10 bases. J lost 2 bases, V lost 5 bases, and 9 bases had no gene match. This CDR3 is built from 16 residues. Germline-derived CDR1 and CDR2 are MNHEY and SVGAGI. CDR3 DNA: TGTGCCAGCAGTATAACCGGGACAGGGGTCCCCTACGAGCAGTACTTC. Amino acids: CASSITGTGVPYEQYF.

V and J are TRBV20-1 and TRBJ2-5; 10 nucleotides line up with TRBD2. The length of the CDR3 is 14 residues. The J segment lost 4 bases and the V segment lost 5 bases, leaving 7 bases of the junction unmatched. The germline V gene encodes CDR1 DFQATT and CDR2 SNEGSKA (reference sequence). CDR3 nucleotides: TGCAGTGCTGGTCCTAGCGGGGGCTTAGAGACCCAGTACTTC. This translates into CSAGPSGGLETQYF.

CDR3 sequence (DNA): TGCAGTGGAGGAGGGGGGAGGAATGAGCAGTTCTTC. It translates to CSGGGGRNEQFF. This rearrangement joins TRBV20-1 to TRBJ2-1; D could derive from TRBD1 or TRBD2 (6 bases each). Germline lookup yields CDR1 DFQATT and CDR2 SNEGSKA (reference sequence). Trimming left V 7 bases short and J 7 bases short, with 14 bases between. This CDR3 has 12 amino acids.

This clonotype has a handful of counts. The chain recombines TRBV2 with TRBJ2-5; D might be TRBD2 (5 bases). The CDR3 runs 16 residues. Per germline, CDR1 SNHLY and CDR2 FYNNEI. Trimming shortened V by 6 bases and J by 1 base, and 18 bases separated the two germline ends. CDR3 region: CASSPWKAGLQETQYF. CDR3 nucleotide sequence: TGTGCCAGCAGCCCCTGGAAGGCGGGTCTCCAAGAGACCCAGTACTTC. Complete variable domain (other parts from reference TRBV2 and TRBJ2-5): EPEVTQTPSHQVTQMGQEVILRCVPISNHLYFYWYRQILGQKVEFLVSFYNNEISEKSEIFDDQFSVERPDGSNFTLKIRSTKLEDSAMYFCASSPWKAGLQETQYFGPGTRLLVL.

The chain links TRBV6-5 to TRBJ2-2; 7 positions match TRBD1. The CDR3 is 14 residues long. With V trimmed by 7 bases and J by 3 bases, 5 bases remained unmatched. Germline CDR1 MNHEY, CDR2 SVGAGI. This CDR3 reads CASKRTGDTGELFF. CDR3 nucleotides: TGTGCCAGCAAAAGGACAGGCGACACCGGGGAGCTGTTTTTT.

This clonotype was seen a few times. The rearrangement joins TRBV6-6 to TRBJ2-7, with D maybe TRBD1 (6 bases). The CDR3 covers 14 residues. Germline-derived CDR1 and CDR2 are MNHNY and SVGAGI (reference sequence). Trimming removed 6 bases from V and 3 bases from J, with 15 bases in between. The CDR3 bases are TGTGCCAGCAGGCTGGGGGCAGGGAACTACGAGCAGTACTTC. This codes for CASRLGAGNYEQYF.

J is TRBJ1-5 and V is TRBV6-5; D is unresolved. The V gene's germline CDR1 is MNHEY and CDR2 SVGAGI. Trimming took 6 bases from V and 7 from J, leaving 22 bases between them. The CDR3 covers 16 residues. Written as DNA, the CDR3 is TGTGCCAGCAGACCCCTCTCGAGGGTGAGAGACCAGCCCCAGCATTTT. Protein sequence: CASRPLSRVRDQPQHF.

This clonotype turned up a few times. V usage is TRBV20-1 and J usage is TRBJ1-5, with 7 bases that match TRBD1. The CDR3 is 17 residues long. Germline V lookup: CDR1 DFQATT, CDR2 SNEGSKA (reference sequence). V trimming: 6 bases; J trimming: 1 base; junction bases outside the gene matches: 15. The CDR3 nucleotides are TGCAGTGCCGCCCCGACCGGGACAGCTAAGAGCAATCAGCCCCAGCATTTT. Its protein product is CSAAPTGTAKSNQPQHF.

The genes are TRBV27 and TRBJ2-5, with 9 positions matching TRBD1. V gave up 8 bases and J gave up 0 bases; unmatched junction bases: 7. Germline V CDR1 and CDR2: MNHEY, SMNVEV (reference sequence). The CDR3 is 15 residues long. In DNA form, the CDR3 reads TGTGCCAGCGGAAACAGGGGGCGCTACCAAGAGACCCAGTACTTC. Its protein is CASGNRGRYQETQYF.

The rearrangement links TRBV10-3 to TRBJ2-1; 10 positions agree with TRBD2. This CDR3 region has 16 residues. V shed 5 bases, J shed 10 bases, and the junction held 14 bases outside the gene matches. Germline-derived CDR1 and CDR2 are ENHRY and SYGVKD. CDR3 sequence: CAISPLAGAPGSEQFF. The CDR3 coding sequence is TGTGCCATCAGTCCCCTAGCGGGGGCCCCCGGGAGCGAGCAGTTCTTC.

The V and J genes are TRBV20-1 and TRBJ2-1; 9 nucleotides agree with TRBD2. The junction had 6 bases not matched to a gene; V was cut back by 6 bases and J by 0 bases. The CDR3 is made up of 15 amino acids. Germline CDR1 and CDR2: DFQATT and SNEGSKA (reference sequence). The DNA of the CDR3 is TGCAGTGCCCGCACTAGCGGGCGCTCCTACAATGAGCAGTTCTTC. Encoded protein: CSARTSGRSYNEQFF.

There are a few counts of this clonotype. The chain is built from TRBV4-1 and TRBJ1-2; maybe TRBD1 (6 bases). CDR1 and CDR2 from the germline V gene are MGHRA and YSYEKL. Trimming removed 0 bases at V and 0 bases at J, with 20 bases between. CDR3 size: 19 residues. The CDR3 sequence is CASSQDVGRGHFPNYGYTF. The CDR3 nucleotides are TGCGCCAGCAGCCAAGATGTCGGCAGGGGACACTTCCCTAACTATGGCTACACCTTC.

This clonotype was counted a few times. The V gene is TRBV20-1, the J gene TRBJ1-5; D unresolved. The V end was cut by 3 bases, the J end by 11 bases, with 14 bases between. Germline V gene data show CDR1 as DFQATT and CDR2 as SNEGSKA (reference sequence). The CDR3 contains 12 residues. CDR3 nucleotides: TGCAGTGCTAGGGCACCAGGTTATTCCCAGCATTTT. It translates to CSARAPGYSQHF.